The 27 T cell receptor beta chains below were found in one sample sequenced in a study of vaccination and CD4 T cells after COVID-19 (dated by TCRdb to between 2022 and 2023). The meaning of the sample's treatment or condition label: roughly 11-day PBMC culture with coronavirus spike peptide pools or control peptides (ViraFEST assay). Their antigens are not known. Library method: PCR. TCRdb shows the sequencer as Illumina iSeq 100. DNA from cultured CD4+ T cells underwent TCR sequencing with the Oncomine TCR Beta short-read assay at the Johns Hopkins FTIC core. TCRdb handled the public reads itself, with Q25 trimming in fastp and clone calling in MiXCR, and kept productive beta chains. Duplicate CDR3 protein sequences are folded into a single record with the most common DNA and genes. The sample table contains 20,000 to 25,000 distinct CDR3 sequences; only one count was recorded for 45% to 65% of them. The ten largest account for 2.8% of the sample.

Material for sequencing was CD4+ T cells from blood, cultured in vitro. Every receptor here comes from a human donor who had recovered from COVID-19.

This chain links TRBV6-2 or TRBV6-3 with TRBJ2-3, with 9 nucleotides matching TRBD1. V trimming: 7 bases; J trimming: 3 bases; junction bases outside the gene matches: 11. Germline V gene data show CDR1 as MNHEY and CDR2 as SVGEGT. This CDR3 has 16 residues. DNA of the CDR3: TGTGCCAGCACCCCCCTACGGGGACAGGGTACAGATACGCAGTATTTT. It translates to CASTPLRGQGTDTQYF.

The rearrangement links TRBV19 to TRBJ1-2; no clear D. The CDR3 covers 14 residues. The germline gives CDR1 LNHDA, CDR2 SQIVND (reference sequence). Trimming stripped 1 base from V and 4 bases from J, with 10 bases between. The CDR3 region is CASSIAQRFYGYTF. CDR3 sequence (DNA): TGTGCCAGTAGTATAGCGCAGAGATTCTATGGCTACACCTTC. The variable domain in full, completed from reference TRBV19 and TRBJ1-2, reads DGGITQSPKYLFRKEGQNVTLSCEQNLNHDAMYWYRQDPGQGLRLIYYSQIVNDFQKGDIAEGYSVSREKKESFPLTVTSAQKNPTAFYLCASSIAQRFYGYTFGSGTRLTVV.

This rearrangement joins TRBV2 to TRBJ2-7, with TRBD2 identical over 7 bases. Germline V lookup: CDR1 SNHLY, CDR2 FYNNEI. The V segment lost 4 bases and the J segment 3 bases; nucleotides outside the gene matches: 6. The CDR3 has 14 residues. The CDR3 coding sequence is TGTGCCAGCAGTGGAGGCCGGGGGGACTACGAGCAGTACTTC. This encodes CASSGGRGDYEQYF. Filled out from reference TRBV2 and TRBJ2-7, the complete variable domain reads EPEVTQTPSHQVTQMGQEVILRCVPISNHLYFYWYRQILGQKVEFLVSFYNNEISEKSEIFDDQFSVERPDGSNFTLKIRSTKLEDSAMYFCASSGGRGDYEQYFGPGTRLTVT.

This clonotype was counted only a few times. The DNA of the CDR3 is TGTGCCACCAGCCCTTACAGGGGGACTGAAGCTTTCTTT. This sequence encodes CATSPYRGTEAFF. The rearrangement joins TRBV15 to TRBJ1-1, with 8 bases that match TRBD1. The CDR3 is 13 residues long. J gave up 5 bases and V 5 bases, and 4 bases lay outside the gene matches. CDR1 is LNHNV and CDR2 is YYDKDF in the germline V gene (reference sequence).

This clonotype has only a few counts. The chain is built from TRBV10-2 and TRBJ2-2, with 9 bases lining up with TRBD1. This CDR3 is built from 13 residues. Germline CDR1 WSHSY, CDR2 SAAADI. V gave up 6 bases and J gave up 6 bases; unmatched junction bases: 2. The CDR3 loop is CASSRDRAGELFF. The CDR3 coding sequence is TGCGCCAGCAGCAGGGACAGGGCCGGGGAGCTGTTTTTT.

V usage is TRBV20-1 and J usage is TRBJ1-4; TRBD1 is a possible D gene (5 bases). This CDR3 is 13 amino acids long. Trimming shortened V by 6 bases and J by 10 bases, and 18 bases separated the two germline ends. CDR1 is DFQATT, CDR2 SNEGSKA, per germline (reference sequence). CDR3 DNA sequence: TGCAGTGCAGATCCGGGACGGGATGGAAAACTGTTTTTT. Protein product: CSADPGRDGKLFF.

J is TRBJ2-3 and V is TRBV10-3, with unresolved D. Germline CDR1 ENHRY, CDR2 SYGVKD. This CDR3 has 13 residues. V lost 4 bases and J lost 5, with 10 bases in between. CDR3 in DNA: TGTGCCATCAGTGCTGGGCGCGAAGATACGCAGTATTTT. This gives the protein CAISAGREDTQYF.

This chain links TRBV7-6 with TRBJ2-3, with 12 bases aligning to TRBD2. This CDR3 spans 14 amino acids. J lost 14 bases, V lost 4 bases, and 10 bases had no gene match. Per germline, CDR1 SGHVS and CDR2 FNYEAQ. The CDR3 DNA reads as TGTGCCAGCAGCTCCGGACTAGCGGGGCAAGTTCCGTATTTT. This encodes CASSSGLAGQVPYF.

There are a few counts of this clonotype. The chain uses TRBV27 and TRBJ2-5; TRBD2 agrees at 8 bases. Germline CDR1 is MNHEY and CDR2 is SMNVEV (reference sequence). This CDR3 is 16 amino acids long. V was pared by 2 bases and J by 6 bases, with 11 bases of the junction left unmatched. The CDR3 nucleotides read TGTGCCAGCAGTTTACCAGCGGGAGTGCTTGAGAAGACCCAGTACTTC. Its translation: CASSLPAGVLEKTQYF.

The genes are TRBV6-1 and TRBJ1-4, with D uncertain. Germline assignment: CDR1 MNHNS and CDR2 SASEGT. CDR3 length: 15 residues. The V and J ends lost 6 bases and 4 bases respectively, with 15 bases between them. The CDR3 coding sequence is TGTGCCAGCAGATGGGAGTCAGTGGTTAATGAAAAACTGTTTTTT. Translated, it gives CASRWESVVNEKLFF.

V gene TRBV7-8 combines with J gene TRBJ2-7; the match to TRBD2 covers 9 bases. This CDR3 region has 17 residues. The junction had 7 bases not matched to a gene; V was cut back by 1 base and J by 0 bases. Germline assignment: CDR1 SGHVS and CDR2 FQNEAQ. The DNA for the CDR3 is TGTGCCAGCAGCTTAGTGGCTAGCGGGACCGTCTCCTACGAGCAGTACTTC. It codes for CASSLVASGTVSYEQYF.

The V call is TRBV7-6, the J call TRBJ2-5; 8 bases match TRBD1. V gave up 1 base and J gave up 5 bases; unmatched junction bases: 6. The CDR3 has 15 amino acids. Germline assignment: CDR1 SGHVS and CDR2 FNYEAQ. CDR3 nucleotides: TGTGCCAGCAGCTTAGTGCAGGGGGCTTTCGAGACCCAGTACTTC. Its protein is CASSLVQGAFETQYF.

The chain combines TRBV6-5 with TRBJ1-1; 7 nucleotides align to TRBD1. V shed 4 bases, J shed 0 bases, and the junction held 8 bases outside the gene matches. The CDR3 consists of 16 residues. In germline, CDR1 is MNHEY, CDR2 SVGAGI. The CDR3 loop is CASSSVFDRVNTEAFF. CDR3 sequence (DNA): TGTGCCAGCAGTTCGGTTTTCGACAGGGTGAACACTGAAGCTTTCTTT.

The chain employs TRBV20-1 and TRBJ2-1; TRBD2 matches at 10 bases. J lost 15 bases, V lost 0 bases, and 20 bases had no gene match. CDR3 length: 17 residues. Germline V gives CDR1 DFQATT, CDR2 SNEGSKA (reference sequence). The CDR3 DNA is TGCAGTGCTAGAGATGGTCGGTCAGGACTAGCGGCATTGAGCATGTTCTTC. Translating gives CSARDGRSGLAALSMFF.

This chain uses TRBV28 with TRBJ2-4; TRBD2 might be the D (5 bases). V dropped 4 bases and J dropped 6 bases, with 10 bases sitting between them. The CDR3 contains 13 residues. Germline loops: CDR1 MDHEN, CDR2 SYDVKM. The CDR3 coding sequence is TGTGCCAGCAGTTCTTCCGGGGTAAACATTCAGTACTTC. As protein: CASSSSGVNIQYF. Supplemented by reference TRBV28 and TRBJ2-4, the full variable domain reads DVKVTQSSRYLVKRTGEKVFLECVQDMDHENMFWYRQDPGLGLRLIYFSYDVKMKEKGDIPEGYSVSREKKERFSLILESASTNQTSMYLCASSSSGVNIQYFGAGTRLSVL.

V usage is TRBV6-1 and J usage is TRBJ1-6; TRBD1 aligns across 7 bases. This CDR3 spans 14 amino acids. J lost 8 bases, V lost 6 bases, and 7 bases had no gene match. Germline lookup yields CDR1 MNHNS and CDR2 SASEGT. CDR3 amino acids: CASSRQGVDSPLHF. The CDR3 nucleotides are TGTGCCAGCAGCAGACAGGGTGTGGATTCACCCCTCCACTTT.

This clonotype turned up a few times. J is TRBJ2-3 and V is TRBV11-2; 14 positions agree with TRBD2. Germline V lookup: CDR1 SGHAT, CDR2 FQNNGV. The CDR3 consists of 16 residues. V dropped 5 bases and J dropped 7; count of bases not matched to a gene: 8. CDR3 sequence (DNA): TGTGCCAGCAGCCCTGGACTAGCGGGGGGTCTGCATACGCAGTATTTT. Translation: CASSPGLAGGLHTQYF. Supplemented by reference TRBV11-2 and TRBJ2-3, the full variable domain reads EAGVAQSPRYKIIEKRQSVAFWCNPISGHATLYWYQQILGQGPKLLIQFQNNGVVDDSQLPKDRFSAERLKGVDSTLKIQPAKLEDSAVYLCASSPGLAGGLHTQYFGPGTRLTVL.

V is TRBV20-1 and J is TRBJ2-7, with D possibly TRBD2 on 5 matching bases. Germline V gene data show CDR1 as DFQATT and CDR2 as SNEGSKA (reference sequence). The V gene lost 7 bases and the J gene lost 5 bases, with 12 bases spanning the gap. This CDR3 has 11 residues. CDR3 sequence reads: CSVPGADEQYF. The CDR3 DNA is TGCAGTGTTCCAGGAGCGGACGAGCAGTACTTC.

The table lists this clonotype with a few counts. The V gene is TRBV20-1, the J gene TRBJ2-7; 8 bases are shared with TRBD1. The CDR3 runs to 13 residues. V gave up 2 bases and J gave up 1 base; unmatched junction bases: 1. Germline V gene lookup returns CDR1 DFQATT and CDR2 SNEGSKA (reference sequence). The CDR3 reads CSARRDRSYEQYF. The DNA for the CDR3 is TGCAGTGCTAGACGGGACAGGTCCTACGAGCAGTACTTC.

This clonotype appeared a few times. Mismatch with germline at one junction end may stem from a read error. This chain uses TRBV20-1 with TRBJ1-2; 8 bases map to TRBD1. The CDR3 extends over 13 amino acids. Germline CDR1 reads DFQATT; CDR2 reads SNEGSKA (reference sequence). CDR3 DNA sequence: TGTAGTGCTAGGTGGACAGGGAGGCATGGCTACACCTTC. It specifies CSARWTGRHGYTF.

The J gene is TRBJ2-7, the V gene TRBV7-2; no clear D gene. The CDR3 extends over 15 amino acids. Germline lookup yields CDR1 SGHTA and CDR2 FQGNSA. Trimming removed 0 bases from V and 0 bases from J, with 9 bases in between. The CDR3 DNA reads TGTGCCAGCAGCTTAGCGGTTGGCTACTCCTACGAGCAGTACTTC. It is translated as CASSLAVGYSYEQYF.

This clonotype was found a few times. The chain has TRBV7-9 and TRBJ2-7; TRBD1 matches at 8 bases. This CDR3 contains 13 residues. Germline V gene data show CDR1 as SEHNR and CDR2 as FQNEAQ (reference sequence). Unmatched junction bases numbered 4, after V lost 5 bases and J lost 4 bases. CDR3 coding DNA: TGTGCCAGCAGCCCGGACAGGGTATACGAGCAGTACTTC. Translating it yields CASSPDRVYEQYF.

The genes are TRBV27 and TRBJ2-1; TRBD2 is a possible D gene (6 bases). This CDR3 spans 13 amino acids. The germline gives CDR1 MNHEY, CDR2 SMNVEV (reference sequence). The V end was cut by 4 bases, the J end by 6 bases, with 10 bases between. This chain's CDR3 is CASSYQGGNEQFF. The CDR3 nucleotides read TGTGCCAGCAGTTACCAGGGAGGCAATGAGCAGTTCTTC.

V and J are TRBV7-8 and TRBJ2-3; TRBD2 matches 10 bases. Looked up from germline, CDR1 is SGHVS and CDR2 is FQNEAQ. Losses at the gene ends were 5 bases for V and 6 bases for J; bases not matched to a gene: 14. CDR3 size: 17 residues. The CDR3 sequence: CASSPPSASGRRDTQYF. CDR3 DNA: TGTGCCAGCAGCCCCCCCTCGGCTAGCGGGAGAAGGGATACGCAGTATTTT.

In its sample, this clonotype was seen a few times. The chain recombines TRBV7-2 with TRBJ2-5, with D unclear. CDR3 length: 13 amino acids. CDR1 and CDR2 (germline): SGHTA, FQGNSA. The germline V and J ends were trimmed by 5 bases and 5 bases, with 12 bases remaining between them. The CDR3 protein is CASSQTVWETQYF. CDR3 bases: TGTGCCAGCAGCCAAACGGTGTGGGAGACCCAGTACTTC.

The rearrangement uses TRBV7-2 and TRBJ2-1; TRBD2 is a possible D gene (6 bases). Germline CDR1 is SGHTA and CDR2 is FQGNSA. Deletions cut 6 bases from V and 0 bases from J, with 12 bases between. The CDR3 has 15 amino acids. The CDR3 loop reads CASRPPGVSYNEQFF. In nucleotides, the CDR3 is TGTGCCAGCAGACCCCCGGGAGTCTCCTACAATGAGCAGTTCTTC.

The V call is TRBV11-3, the J call TRBJ2-2; D remains ambiguous. Germline lookup yields CDR1 SGHNT and CDR2 YENEEA. Trimming left V 2 bases short and J 6 bases short, with 10 bases between. This CDR3 contains 14 residues. The CDR3 is CASSLLVVAGELFF. In nucleotides, the CDR3 is TGTGCCAGCAGCTTATTGGTAGTAGCCGGGGAGCTGTTTTTT.